A single sample gave rise to the 18 T cell receptor beta chains below, sequenced in a study of spatial heterogeneity in lung cancer. The time point: blood at routine non-recurrence follow-up after resection. Tumor, nontumor lung or frozen PBMC supplied whole RNA, sequenced without sorting. Using its own MiXCR run on the 5' RACE reads, TCRdb lists one record per CDR3 protein. The sample contains tens of thousands of distinct CDR3 sequences, around 7.7% of which appear only once. Sequenced material: PBMCs, taken at follow-up. The receptors derive from a female donor with early-stage non-small cell lung cancer.

Turning to this clonotype: Just one base apart from a much larger clone, this may be a read error. This CDR3 reads CASSYSKGQGYTF. CDR3 nucleotide sequence: TGTGCCAGCAGTTACTCGAAAGGGCAGGGCTACACCTTC. The rearrangement uses TRBV6-5 and TRBJ1-2; the D is unclear. V was cut by 0 bases and J by 8 bases, with 10 bases left in between. The CDR3 is 13 residues long. CDR1 and CDR2 (germline): MNHEY, SVGAGI.

This clonotype came up many times. The V call is TRBV27, the J call TRBJ1-6; 9 nucleotides line up with TRBD1. V was clipped by 7 bases and J by 7 bases; unmatched bases: 5. Germline CDR1 and CDR2: MNHEY and SMNVEV (reference sequence). The CDR3 spans 14 residues. For the CDR3, the DNA is TGTGCCAGCACCCGACAGGGGGGGAATTCACCCCTCCACTTT. It encodes CASTRQGGNSPLHF.

The CDR3 protein is CATTHRSPRALNYGYTF. DNA of the CDR3: TGTGCCACCACCCACAGGTCACCAAGGGCCCTTAACTATGGCTACACCTTC. V usage is TRBV24-1 and J usage is TRBJ1-2; tentative D call: TRBD1 (5 bases). The CDR3 consists of 17 residues. Germline CDR1 KGHDR, CDR2 SFDVKD. Trimming removed 8 bases from V and 1 base from J, with 22 bases in between.

This clonotype was recorded at least ten times. The chain combines TRBV7-9 with TRBJ2-5; 9 positions agree with TRBD1. CDR1 and CDR2 from the germline V gene are SEHNR and FQNEAQ (reference sequence). J was trimmed by 3 bases and V by 3 bases; bases with no gene match: 5. This CDR3 has 15 residues. The CDR3: CASSLGTGREETQYF. The CDR3 DNA sequence: TGTGCCAGCAGCTTGGGGACAGGGCGAGAAGAGACCCAGTACTTC.

The rearrangement uses TRBV20-1 and TRBJ2-3; 10 positions match TRBD2. V shed 0 bases, J shed 5 bases, and the junction held 8 bases outside the gene matches. The CDR3 covers 16 residues. Germline-derived CDR1 and CDR2 are DFQATT and SNEGSKA (reference sequence). The CDR3 nucleotides read TGCAGTGCTAGAGAGGGGCTAGCGGGAGCCCAAGATACGCAGTATTTT. It yields the protein CSAREGLAGAQDTQYF.

This clonotype was counted only a few times. This rearrangement joins TRBV7-9 to TRBJ2-3; a weak D match, TRBD1 (6 bases). This CDR3 is built from 15 residues. The V gene lost 5 bases and the J gene lost 0 bases, with 12 bases spanning the gap. The germline V gene encodes CDR1 SEHNR and CDR2 FQNEAQ (reference sequence). As DNA, the CDR3 is TGTGCCAGCAGCCTTAAAAGGGGGAGCACAGATACGCAGTATTTT. Protein: CASSLKRGSTDTQYF.

This clonotype has at least ten counts. The chain employs TRBV29-1 and TRBJ2-3, with TRBD1 matching over 8 bases. V shed 3 bases and J 6 bases; nucleotides not matched to a gene: 5. The CDR3 is 13 residues long. The germline V gene has CDR1 SQVTM and CDR2 ANQGSEA. In nucleotides, the CDR3 is TGCAGCGTTGAGGAGACAGGGGTGGATACGCAGTATTTT. Protein: CSVEETGVDTQYF.

This clonotype was counted ten times or more. This chain connects TRBV14 to TRBJ1-2; D is unclear. The CDR3 extends over 14 amino acids. In germline, CDR1 is SGHDN, CDR2 FVKESK. V was trimmed by 4 bases and J by 0 bases, leaving 9 bases between them. Here the CDR3 reads CASSPRLPNYGYTF. CDR3 DNA: TGTGCCAGCAGCCCCAGGCTTCCTAACTATGGCTACACCTTC.

In its sample, this clonotype was seen many times. The gene calls are TRBV12-3 or TRBV12-4 and TRBJ1-1; tentative D call: TRBD1 (5 bases). The V gene lost 7 bases and the J gene lost 11 bases, with 23 bases spanning the gap. The CDR3 runs to 14 residues. Written as DNA, the CDR3 is TGTGCCAGCACCAACGTCTGGCGGGGCGCAGAGGCTTTCTTT. This translates into CASTNVWRGAEAFF.

The chain is built from TRBV24-1 and TRBJ2-1; TRBD1 might be the D (6 bases). The CDR3 contains 13 residues. V was pared by 2 bases and J by 10 bases, with 11 bases between. From germline, CDR1 is KGHDR and CDR2 SFDVKD. CDR3 protein: CATSDYQGLEQFF. Here the CDR3 DNA reads TGTGCCACCAGTGATTATCAGGGGCTGGAGCAGTTCTTC.

The rearrangement links TRBV12-3 or TRBV12-4 to TRBJ2-2; D is ambiguous. The CDR3 is 14 residues long. V lost 6 bases to trimming and J lost 4 bases, with 12 bases between them. The CDR3 DNA sequence: TGTGCCAGCAGCTTAAATCGGCCCACCGGGGAGCTGTTTTTT. Protein: CASSLNRPTGELFF.

This clonotype was counted at least ten times. V is TRBV2 and J is TRBJ2-5, with D tentatively TRBD1 (5 bases). V was clipped by 5 bases and J by 9 bases, with 19 bases between them. Germline V CDR1 and CDR2: SNHLY, FYNNEI. The CDR3 covers 14 residues. CDR3 sequence: CASSSDSFQGAQYF. In DNA, the CDR3 is TGTGCCAGCAGTTCCGACAGTTTTCAAGGGGCCCAGTACTTC.

The gene calls are TRBV11-2 and TRBJ2-3, with D possibly being TRBD2 (6 bases). CDR3 length: 14 amino acids. Looked up from germline, CDR1 is SGHAT and CDR2 is FQNNGV. Trimming removed 1 base at V and 1 base at J, with 6 bases between. The CDR3 sequence: CASSLGGGTDTQYF. The CDR3 nucleotides are TGTGCCAGCAGCTTAGGCGGGGGCACAGATACGCAGTATTTT.

This clonotype occurred many times. The chain uses TRBV27 and TRBJ1-2; a possible D gene is TRBD1 (5 bases). Germline assignment: CDR1 MNHEY and CDR2 SMNVEV (reference sequence). The length of the CDR3 is 18 residues. V was trimmed by 10 bases and J by 3 bases, leaving 30 bases between them. The CDR3 loop reads CATLPTGTEFLIYYGYTF. In nucleotides, the CDR3 is TGTGCCACACTACCCACCGGGACGGAGTTTTTAATTTACTATGGCTACACCTTC.

This clonotype has only a few counts. This sequence joins TRBV2 and TRBJ1-5; D gene uncertain. Per germline, CDR1 SNHLY and CDR2 FYNNEI. The CDR3 totals 15 residues. Trimming stripped 3 bases from V and 5 bases from J, with 14 bases between. CDR3 nucleotide sequence: TGTGCCAGCAGTGAGGGCCTCACCCCTTATCAGCCCCAGCATTTT. Its translation: CASSEGLTPYQPQHF.

As to this clonotype: This may arise from a read error, as a much more abundant clone is one base away. The CDR3 region has the DNA TGCAGTGCTCTGCAGTCCCGGGACAGGGTATATACACCCCTCCACTTT. Its translation: CSALQSRDRVYTPLHF. This chain connects TRBV20-1 to TRBJ1-6, with TRBD1 matching 9 bases. The junction had 16 bases not matched to a gene; V was cut back by 5 bases and J by 11 bases. CDR3 length: 16 residues. Germline CDR1 DFQATT, CDR2 SNEGSKA (reference sequence).

This chain uses TRBV24-1 with TRBJ2-2, with D tentatively TRBD1 or TRBD2 (5 bases each). V dropped 9 bases and J dropped 5 bases, with 12 bases sitting between them. Germline V gives CDR1 KGHDR, CDR2 SFDVKD. There are 13 residues in the CDR3. The CDR3 sequence is CATLGAVTGELFF. CDR3 sequence (DNA): TGTGCCACCCTCGGGGCCGTGACCGGGGAGCTGTTTTTT.

By sample share, this clonotype is medium-sized. This rearrangement joins TRBV7-7 to TRBJ2-5, with D perhaps being TRBD1 or TRBD2 (5 bases each). Germline V gene data show CDR1 as SSHAT and CDR2 as FNYEAQ (reference sequence). Trimming left V 2 bases short and J 5 bases short, with 18 bases between. CDR3 length: 16 residues. In DNA form, the CDR3 reads TGTGCCAGCAGCTTAAATCTCTCAGGGAGAAGGGAGACCCAGTACTTC. This sequence encodes CASSLNLSGRRETQYF.